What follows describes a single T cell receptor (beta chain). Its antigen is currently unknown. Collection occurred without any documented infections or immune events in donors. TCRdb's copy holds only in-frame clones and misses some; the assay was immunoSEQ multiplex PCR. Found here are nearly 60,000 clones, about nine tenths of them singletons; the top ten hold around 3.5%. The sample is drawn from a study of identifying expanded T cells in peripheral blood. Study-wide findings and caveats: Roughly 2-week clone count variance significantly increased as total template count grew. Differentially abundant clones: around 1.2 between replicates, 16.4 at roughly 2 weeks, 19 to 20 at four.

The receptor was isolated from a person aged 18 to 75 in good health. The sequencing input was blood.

CDR3 protein: CASSYSGGAGEQYF. In DNA form, the CDR3 reads TGTGCCAGCAGCTATAGCGGGGGGGCCGGCGAGCAGTACTTC. The chain has TRBV7-2 and TRBJ2-7; 11 nucleotides match TRBD2. Trimming cost V 4 bases and J 6 bases; bases outside gene matches: 5. The CDR3 runs to 14 residues. CDR1 SGHTA and CDR2 FQGNSA come from the germline V gene.